This TCR beta chain came from a study of blood T cell repertoires in COVID-19. Study summary: From the United States, Italy and Spain came samples of acute and convalescent COVID-19. T cells, B-cell-depleted T cells, or PBMCs supplied cDNA or gDNA.

Trimming removed 0 bases at V and 4 bases at J, with 9 bases between. Germline CDR1 SGHAT, CDR2 FQNNGV. CDR3 length: 15 amino acids. As originally analysed: Estimated nucleated cell counts came from reference gene primer amplification. The method was immunoSEQ multiplex PCR; TCRdb's version includes in-frame clones alone and lacks a portion of them. D and trimming come from the DNA, and the V and J calls and clone size come from that table. Among about 18,000 clones listed, just under 90% were seen once. This receptor was taken from a human donor in a cohort sampled during active COVID-19. The V call is TRBV11-2, the J call TRBJ2-2, with D unclear. The sample taken for sequencing was peripheral blood. CDR3 region: CASSLDGAVTGELFF. Written as DNA, the CDR3 is TGTGCCAGCAGCTTAGATGGCGCGGTCACCGGGGAGCTGTTTTTT.